This is a list of T cell receptor beta chains from one sample in a study of shared clonotypes between healthy human individuals. Data came from immunoSEQ multiplex PCR; TCRdb stores just in-frame clones and leaves some out. Seen here are about 1,500,000 clones, 96% observed once, and the top ten hold over 1%. Sequencing used naive CD4+ T cells sorted from blood. Receptors originate from a young man in good health. Both conserved end residues are part of each CDR3. A D gene is named only where the DNA matches it firmly. Clone size is not always given. Where it is, it says once, few, many or a class for expanded clones.

NA	TRBV7-2	TRBJ1-2	NA	TGTGCCAGCGGCAATATTGCGGGGCTTTCGGGCTACACCTTC	CASGNIAGLSGYTF
TRBD1	TRBV5-1	TRBJ2-7	NA	TGCGCCAGCAGCAGAGGACAGGGGGACGAGCAGTACTTC	CASSRGQGDEQYF
TRBD2	TRBV7-2	TRBJ2-1	few	TGTGCCAGCAGCTCAGGACTAGCCGGCTCCTACAATGAGCAGTTCTTC	CASSSGLAGSYNEQFF
NA	TRBV30	TRBJ1-5	NA	TGTGCCTGCATTACAAGTGGGGGGATCACAGGTCCCCAGCATTTT	CACITSGGITGPQHF
TRBD1	TRBV29-1	TRBJ2-1	once	TGCAGCGTTCCAGGGGGCAACGAGCAGTTCTTC	CSVPGGNEQFF
TRBD1	TRBV5-8	TRBJ1-5	NA	TGTGCCAGCAGCTCGGGTGACAGGGACAATCAGCCCCAGCATTTT	CASSSGDRDNQPQHF
NA	TRBV5-4	TRBJ2-7	NA	TGTGCCAGCAGCTTGGTGGGTGGCGGGACCTCCTACGAGCAGTACTTC	CASSLVGGGTSYEQYF
NA	TRBV4-1	TRBJ1-1	NA	TGCGCCAGCAGCCAATCCTCAGGAGCGTCTTGGGCCTACACTGAAGCTTTCTTT	CASSQSSGASWAYTEAFF
TRBD2	TRBV4-1	TRBJ2-1	NA	TGCGCCAGCAGCCAGTATCGGGATATAGCGGGAGCTGAGCAGTTCTTC	CASSQYRDIAGAEQFF
NA	TRBV19	TRBJ1-2	NA	TGTGCCAGTAGTATACGACGGGGGAATGGCTACACCTTC	CASSIRRGNGYTF
NA	TRBV25-1	TRBJ2-2	NA	TGTGCCAGCAGTGGTGTAGGCGGGATCGGGGAGCTGTTTTTT	CASSGVGGIGELFF
TRBD1	TRBV18	TRBJ2-7	NA	TGTGCCAGCTCACCGGAGACAGGGGCCTACGAGCAGTACTTC	CASSPETGAYEQYF
TRBD2	TRBV2	TRBJ2-1	NA	TGTGCCAGCGACCTAGCGGGAGTCTCCTACAATGAGCAGTTCTTC	CASDLAGVSYNEQFF
NA	TRBV19	TRBJ1-1	NA	TGTGCCAGTAGGGCTTATGACAGGAACACTGAAGCTTTCTTT	CASRAYDRNTEAFF
NA	TRBV23-1	TRBJ1-2	NA	TGCGCCAGCAGCCGGGGCGGCTACACCTTC	CASSRGGYTF
TRBD2	TRBV29-1	TRBJ2-7	NA	TGCAGCGTTGATCGGGGAGGGAACGAGCAGTACTTC	CSVDRGGNEQYF
NA	TRBV25-1	TRBJ1-4	NA	TGTGCCACCCACTCGACCCCACCGTCGGAAAAACTGTTTTTT	CATHSTPPSEKLFF
NA	TRBV4-1	TRBJ1-1	NA	TGCGCCAGCAGCACACCCGGGACCCACACTGAAGCTTTCTTT	CASSTPGTHTEAFF
TRBD1	TRBV4-2	TRBJ1-4	NA	TGTGCCAGCAGCCATCCCCCGCACACAGGGGGGTATGAAAAACTGTTTTTT	CASSHPPHTGGYEKLFF
TRBD1	TRBV7-9	TRBJ2-2	NA	TGTGCCAGCAGCTTCCGACAGGGAAGGACCGGGGAGCTGTTTTTT	CASSFRQGRTGELFF